This TCR beta chain was identified during a study of shared clonotypes between healthy human individuals. Study-wide background: A few men and a couple of women, aged 18 to 49, were donors.

Germline V lookup: CDR1 SNHLY, CDR2 FYNNEI. Deletions cut 3 bases from V and 2 bases from J, with 10 bases between. The CDR3 runs to 14 residues. Details on this clone: Its antigen is unknown.

Whole-study findings and limits: Sharing of clonotypes among donors was expected to vary with sequencing depth.

Assay used: immunoSEQ multiplex PCR; TCRdb lists only in-frame clones, some missing. The top ten clones hold over 0.12% of a sample with roughly 2.5 million clones, roughly nine tenths of them seen once. The source material was naive CD4+ T cells sorted from blood. As to subset: CD45RA+ positively selected. The receptor's source is a man between 18 and 29 years old in good health. The chain is built from TRBV2 and TRBJ2-5; D not certain. The CDR3 is CASSEWGKQETQYF. The CDR3 DNA follows: TGTGCCAGCAGTGAGTGGGGAAAACAAGAGACCCAGTACTTC.